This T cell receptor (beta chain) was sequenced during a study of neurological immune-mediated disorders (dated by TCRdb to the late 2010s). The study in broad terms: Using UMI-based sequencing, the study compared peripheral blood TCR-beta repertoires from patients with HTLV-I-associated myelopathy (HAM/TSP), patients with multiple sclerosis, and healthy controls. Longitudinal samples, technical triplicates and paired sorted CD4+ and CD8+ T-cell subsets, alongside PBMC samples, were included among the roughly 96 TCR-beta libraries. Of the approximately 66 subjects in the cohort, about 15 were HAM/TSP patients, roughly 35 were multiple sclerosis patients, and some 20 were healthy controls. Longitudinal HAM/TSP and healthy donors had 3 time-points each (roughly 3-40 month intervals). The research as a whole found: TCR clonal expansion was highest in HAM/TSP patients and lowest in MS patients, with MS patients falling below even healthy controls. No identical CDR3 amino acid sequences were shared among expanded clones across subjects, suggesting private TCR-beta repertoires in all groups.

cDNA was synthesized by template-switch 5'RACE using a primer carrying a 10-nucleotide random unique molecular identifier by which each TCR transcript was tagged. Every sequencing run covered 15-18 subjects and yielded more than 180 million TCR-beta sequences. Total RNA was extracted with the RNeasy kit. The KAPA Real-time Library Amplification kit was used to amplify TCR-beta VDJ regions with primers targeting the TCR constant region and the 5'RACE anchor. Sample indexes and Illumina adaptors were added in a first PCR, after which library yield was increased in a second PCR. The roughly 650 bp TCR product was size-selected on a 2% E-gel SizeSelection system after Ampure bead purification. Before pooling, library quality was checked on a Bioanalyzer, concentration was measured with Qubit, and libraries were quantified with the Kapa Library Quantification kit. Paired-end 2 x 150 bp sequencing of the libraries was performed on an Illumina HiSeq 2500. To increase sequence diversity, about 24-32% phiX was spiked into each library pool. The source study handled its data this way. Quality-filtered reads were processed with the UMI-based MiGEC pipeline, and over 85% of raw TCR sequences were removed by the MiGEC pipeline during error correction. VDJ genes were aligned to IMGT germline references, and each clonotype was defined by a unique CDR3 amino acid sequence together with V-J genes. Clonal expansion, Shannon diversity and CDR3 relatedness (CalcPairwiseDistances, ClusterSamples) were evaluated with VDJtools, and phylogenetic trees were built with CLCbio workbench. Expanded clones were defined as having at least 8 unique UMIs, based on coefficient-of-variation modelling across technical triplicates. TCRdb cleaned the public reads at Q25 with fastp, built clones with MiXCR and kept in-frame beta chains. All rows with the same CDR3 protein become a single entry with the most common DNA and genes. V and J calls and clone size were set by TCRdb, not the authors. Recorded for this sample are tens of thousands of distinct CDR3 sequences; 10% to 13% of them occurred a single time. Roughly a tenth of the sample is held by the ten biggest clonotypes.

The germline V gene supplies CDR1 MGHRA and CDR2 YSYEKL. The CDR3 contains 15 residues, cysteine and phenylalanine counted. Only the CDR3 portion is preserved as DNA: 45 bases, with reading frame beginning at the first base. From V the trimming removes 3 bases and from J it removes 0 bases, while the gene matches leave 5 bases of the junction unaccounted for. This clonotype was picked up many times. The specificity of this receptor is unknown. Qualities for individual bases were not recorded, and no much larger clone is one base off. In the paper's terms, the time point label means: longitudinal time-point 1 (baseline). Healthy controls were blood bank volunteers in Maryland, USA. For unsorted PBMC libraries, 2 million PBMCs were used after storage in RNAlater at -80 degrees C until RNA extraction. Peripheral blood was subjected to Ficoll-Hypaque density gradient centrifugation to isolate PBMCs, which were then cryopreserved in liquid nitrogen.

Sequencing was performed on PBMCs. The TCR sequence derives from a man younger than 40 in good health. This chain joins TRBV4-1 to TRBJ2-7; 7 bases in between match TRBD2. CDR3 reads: CASSQPPSGSYEQYF. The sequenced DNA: TGCGCCAGCAGCCAGCCCCCTAGCGGCTCCTACGAGCAGTACTTC.